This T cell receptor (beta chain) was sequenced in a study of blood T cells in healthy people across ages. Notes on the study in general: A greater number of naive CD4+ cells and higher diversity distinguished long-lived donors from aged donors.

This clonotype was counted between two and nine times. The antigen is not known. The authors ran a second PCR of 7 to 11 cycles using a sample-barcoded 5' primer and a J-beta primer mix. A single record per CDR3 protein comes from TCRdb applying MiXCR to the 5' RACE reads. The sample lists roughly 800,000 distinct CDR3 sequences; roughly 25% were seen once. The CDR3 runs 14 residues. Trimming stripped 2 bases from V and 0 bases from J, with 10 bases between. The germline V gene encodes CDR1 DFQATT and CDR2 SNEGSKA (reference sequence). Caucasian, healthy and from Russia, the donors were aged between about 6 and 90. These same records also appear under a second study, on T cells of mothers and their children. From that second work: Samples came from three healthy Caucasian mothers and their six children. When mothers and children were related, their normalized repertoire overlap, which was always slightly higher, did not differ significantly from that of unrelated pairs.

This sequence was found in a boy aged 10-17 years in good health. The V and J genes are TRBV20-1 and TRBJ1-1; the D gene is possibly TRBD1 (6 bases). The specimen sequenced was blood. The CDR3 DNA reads TGCAGTGCTAGACAAGGGGGGATGAACACTGAAGCTTTCTTT. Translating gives CSARQGGMNTEAFF.